This TCR beta chain appears in the sequencing data of a study of beta chain features in type 1 diabetes. Investigators reverse transcribed all isolated RNA, so they sequenced expressed TCRB transcripts. Generated by immunoSEQ multiplex PCR, the TCRdb table keeps only in-frame clones and is missing some. The table includes almost 350,000 clones, approximately 9.9% detected once. General study points: The study found moderately but significantly shorter TCRB CDR3s in all four CD4+ subsets of Type 1 diabetes patients.

Trimming shortened V by 5 bases and J by 8 bases, and 10 bases separated the two germline ends. The germline gives CDR1 MNHEY, CDR2 SVGAGI. This CDR3 comprises 13 residues. This clone came up a few times. Its antigen is unknown. This clonotype originated in a young man with type 1 diabetes. This rearrangement joins TRBV6-5 to TRBJ2-6; D is undetermined. Sequenced input: central memory CD4+ T cells from blood. The DNA for the CDR3 is TGTGCCAGCAGTGGCCGGGTGCCCAACGTCCTGACTTTC. The encoded protein is CASSGRVPNVLTF.